Below, 25 T cell receptor beta chains from the same sample are listed, as sequenced in a study of T cells in Graves' hyperthyroidism and ophthalmopathy. The CDR3 regions of TCR beta were amplified from RNA transcripts. When the TCR CDR3 underwent first-round RT-PCR, the HTBI primer set was used. TCRdb reprocessed the multiplex PCR reads with MiXCR, giving one entry per CDR3 protein. The data contain over 650,000 distinct CDR3 sequences, about a sixth of them singletons. The sequencing sample was made of blood. The source of these receptors is a man between 18 and 35 years old with Graves' hyperthyroidism.

V gene TRBV10-2 combines with J gene TRBJ2-1, with D possibly TRBD2 on 5 matching bases. The CDR3 has 13 residues. In germline, CDR1 is WSHSY, CDR2 SAAADI. Trimming removed 3 bases from V and 8 bases from J, with 11 bases in between. CDR3 region: CASSDPSFDEQFF. In DNA form, the CDR3 reads TGCGCCAGCAGTGACCCTAGCTTCGATGAGCAGTTCTTC.

This clonotype has more than one count but fewer than ten. The J gene is TRBJ1-2, the V gene TRBV29-1; possible D gene TRBD1, 6 bases. Trimming took 4 bases from V and 4 from J, leaving 16 bases between them. Germline V lookup: CDR1 SQVTM, CDR2 ANQGSEA. The length of the CDR3 is 14 residues. For the CDR3, the DNA is TGCAGCGTTGCGGGGGCAGGGCGAACCTATGGCTACACCTTC. Residues: CSVAGAGRTYGYTF. Full variable domain (remainder filled in from reference TRBV29-1 and TRBJ1-2): SAVISQKPSRDICQRGTSLTIQCQVDSQVTMMFWYRQQPGQSLTLIATANQGSEATYESGFVIDKFPISRPNLTFSTLTVSNMSPEDSSIYLCSVAGAGRTYGYTFGSGTRLTVV.

In its sample, this clonotype was seen many times. The gene calls are TRBV28 and TRBJ2-7; TRBD2 aligns across 14 bases. This CDR3 contains 15 residues. CDR1 and CDR2 from the germline V gene are MDHEN and SYDVKM. V shed 3 bases and J 3 bases; nucleotides not matched to a gene: 1. CDR3 protein: CASSFGTSGSYEQYF. CDR3 DNA sequence: TGTGCCAGCAGTTTTGGGACTAGCGGGAGCTACGAGCAGTACTTC.

There are many counts of this clonotype. This chain links TRBV6-1 with TRBJ2-5; 10 bases are shared with TRBD2. CDR3 length equals 20 residues. Germline-derived CDR1 and CDR2 are MNHNS and SASEGT. V shed 8 bases, J shed 5 bases, and the junction held 26 bases outside the gene matches. The CDR3 spells CASGISGRARPEKAWETQYF. The CDR3 bases are TGTGCCAGCGGAATCAGCGGGAGGGCCCGTCCCGAGAAAGCGTGGGAGACCCAGTACTTC.

The table lists this clonotype with a few counts. This rearrangement joins TRBV20-1 to TRBJ2-7, with D unclear. The CDR3 covers 13 residues. Germline V lookup: CDR1 DFQATT, CDR2 SNEGSKA (reference sequence). V lost 5 bases to trimming and J lost 0 bases, with 11 bases between them. CDR3 nucleotides: TGCAGTGCTCTCGAGTTTACCTCCTACGAGCAGTACTTC. It encodes CSALEFTSYEQYF.

There are many counts of this clonotype. The rearrangement uses TRBV11-2 and TRBJ1-2; D uncertain. The CDR3 loop spans 14 amino acids. Trimming shortened V by 1 base and J by 6 bases, and 12 bases separated the two germline ends. Germline assignment: CDR1 SGHAT and CDR2 FQNNGV. CDR3 residues: CASSLAIRTHGYTF. Here the CDR3 DNA reads TGTGCCAGCAGCTTAGCAATCAGGACTCATGGCTACACCTTC.

The sample holds many counts of this clonotype. V gene TRBV27 combines with J gene TRBJ2-5, with 7 bases matching TRBD2. The length of the CDR3 is 14 residues. Germline loops: CDR1 MNHEY, CDR2 SMNVEV (reference sequence). V shed 4 bases and J 5 bases; nucleotides not matched to a gene: 7. In DNA form, the CDR3 reads TGTGCCAGCAGTTCCTTGGGGGGGGGGGAGACCCAGTACTTC. Translation: CASSSLGGGETQYF.

Many counts were recorded for this clonotype. The chain uses TRBV27 and TRBJ1-1; 7 positions agree with TRBD1. The ends lost 4 bases at V and 1 base at J; junction bases unmatched: 6. This CDR3 has 15 amino acids. Germline CDR1 and CDR2: MNHEY and SMNVEV (reference sequence). The CDR3 protein is CASSWAGQTNTEAFF. CDR3 coding DNA: TGTGCCAGCAGTTGGGCGGGACAGACGAACACTGAAGCTTTCTTT.

J is TRBJ2-5 and V is TRBV7-9; 7 bases map to TRBD2. Germline CDR1 SEHNR, CDR2 FQNEAQ (reference sequence). This CDR3 comprises 17 residues. V trimming: 1 base; J trimming: 5 bases; junction bases outside the gene matches: 13. CDR3 protein: CASSLEGTWEGTETQYF. The CDR3 DNA follows: TGTGCCAGCAGCTTAGAGGGGACTTGGGAGGGGACCGAGACCCAGTACTTC.

Remarks on this clonotype: With a much larger clone just one base away, this may be a read error. V is TRBV12-3 or TRBV12-4 and J is TRBJ2-1; D is ambiguous. Trimming pared 3 bases from V and 10 bases from J, leaving 10 bases between. The CDR3 contains 12 residues. Here the CDR3 reads CASSFILGEQFF. The CDR3 bases are TGTGCCAGCAGTTTTATTCTGGGCGAGCAGTTCTTC.

The V and J genes are TRBV24-1 and TRBJ2-2; D is uncertain. Trimming took 4 bases from V and 6 from J, leaving 11 bases between them. The V gene's germline CDR1 is KGHDR and CDR2 SFDVKD. The CDR3 runs to 14 residues. CDR3: CATSEQPFSGELFF. CDR3 in DNA: TGTGCCACCAGTGAACAACCCTTCTCCGGGGAGCTGTTTTTT.

This clonotype was observed at least ten times. The genes are TRBV28 and TRBJ2-1, with TRBD2 identical over 14 bases. V was pared by 8 bases and J by 9 bases, with 6 bases of the junction left unmatched. The CDR3 extends over 14 amino acids. Per germline, CDR1 MDHEN and CDR2 SYDVKM. The CDR3 sequence is CASRPGLAGVEQFF. For the CDR3, the DNA is TGTGCCAGCCGACCGGGACTAGCGGGAGTTGAGCAGTTCTTC.

Notes on this clonotype: This sequence may be a read error, since a much larger clone differs from it by one base. V gene TRBV7-2 combines with J gene TRBJ2-4; maybe TRBD2 (5 bases). Trimming pared 1 base from V and 0 bases from J, leaving 10 bases between. The CDR3 is 16 residues long. Germline CDR1 is SGHTA and CDR2 is FQGNSA. CDR3 in DNA: TGTGCCAGCAGCTTAGGACGGGATCTAGCCAAAAACATTCAGTACTTC. Its protein product is CASSLGRDLAKNIQYF.

V gene TRBV9 combines with J gene TRBJ2-3; D unresolved. This CDR3 has 15 residues. The V gene lost 0 bases and the J gene lost 2 bases, with 10 bases spanning the gap. Germline loops: CDR1 SGDLS, CDR2 YYNGEE. The chain's CDR3 is CASSVVDGNTDTQYF. CDR3 coding DNA: TGTGCCAGCAGCGTAGTGGACGGAAACACAGATACGCAGTATTTT. The whole variable domain, filled in from reference TRBV9 and TRBJ2-3, reads DSGVTQTPKHLITATGQRVTLRCSPRSGDLSVYWYQQSLDQGLQFLIQYYNGEERAKGNILERFSAQQFPDLHSELNLSSLELGDSALYFCASSVVDGNTDTQYFGPGTRLTVL.

Many counts were recorded for this clonotype. This chain links TRBV20-1 with TRBJ2-3; possibly TRBD1 or TRBD2 for D (5 bases each). V lost 0 bases to trimming and J lost 6 bases, with 13 bases between them. Germline CDR1 and CDR2: DFQATT and SNEGSKA (reference sequence). This CDR3 region has 14 residues. The chain's CDR3 is CSAREGDPLDTQYF. The CDR3, as DNA: TGCAGTGCTAGAGAGGGGGACCCTCTGGATACGCAGTATTTT.

V usage is TRBV7-3 and J usage is TRBJ1-2; TRBD1 matches 7 bases. Germline loops: CDR1 SGHTA, CDR2 FQGTGA. V was clipped by 1 base and J by 4 bases; unmatched bases: 3. The CDR3 spans 14 residues. As DNA, the CDR3 is TGTGCCAGCAGCTTAAACAGGGGACCCTATGGCTACACCTTC. This sequence encodes CASSLNRGPYGYTF.

The chain couples TRBV19 to TRBJ2-1; TRBD2 might be the D (5 bases). Germline V gene lookup returns CDR1 LNHDA and CDR2 SQIVND (reference sequence). The CDR3 covers 15 residues. V was trimmed by 3 bases and J by 0 bases, leaving 9 bases between them. The CDR3 coding sequence is TGTGCCAGTAGTATGATAGGGAGCTCCTACAATGAGCAGTTCTTC. Encoded protein: CASSMIGSSYNEQFF.

This clonotype was recorded many times. V usage is TRBV20-1 and J usage is TRBJ1-2; possible D gene TRBD1, 6 bases. There are 14 residues in the CDR3. Germline loops: CDR1 DFQATT, CDR2 SNEGSKA (reference sequence). V dropped 0 bases and J dropped 3 bases, with 11 bases sitting between them. The CDR3 DNA sequence: TGCAGTGCTAGAGAGGGGGGCCCTTACTATGGCTACACCTTC. Translation: CSAREGGPYYGYTF.

This clonotype was observed many times. The chain recombines TRBV11-3 with TRBJ1-1; D not resolved. The CDR3 is 13 amino acids. Trimming shortened V by 1 base and J by 5 bases, and 8 bases separated the two germline ends. Germline V lookup: CDR1 SGHNT, CDR2 YENEEA. CDR3 DNA: TGTGCCAGCAGCTTAGGGGCAATGACTGAAGCTTTCTTT. The encoded protein is CASSLGAMTEAFF.

This clonotype has ten or more counts. The chain uses TRBV30 and TRBJ1-2, with 8 positions matching TRBD1. V shed 4 bases, J shed 4 bases, and the junction held 8 bases outside the gene matches. The length of the CDR3 is 14 residues. Per germline, CDR1 GTSNPN and CDR2 SVGIG (reference sequence). CDR3 region: CAWNRDRFFYGYTF. Written as DNA, the CDR3 is TGTGCCTGGAATCGGGACAGGTTTTTCTATGGCTACACCTTC.

The V call is TRBV6-2 or TRBV6-3, the J call TRBJ1-2; D gene uncertain. The CDR3 runs to 14 residues. Trimming took 0 bases from V and 6 from J, leaving 11 bases between them. CDR1 and CDR2 (germline): MNHEY, SVGEGT. DNA of the CDR3: TGTGCCAGCAGTTACTCGGGATCGATAGATGGCTACACCTTC. Encoded protein: CASSYSGSIDGYTF.

This clonotype came up a few times. The chain is built from TRBV7-3 and TRBJ2-2; no firm D call. The V and J ends lost 4 bases and 3 bases respectively, with 9 bases between them. Germline V gene lookup returns CDR1 SGHTA and CDR2 FQGTGA. There are 14 residues in the CDR3. CDR3 residues: CASSWKGYTGELFF. The CDR3 DNA follows: TGTGCCAGCAGCTGGAAGGGCTACACCGGGGAGCTGTTTTTT. Together with reference TRBV7-3 and TRBJ2-2, the CDR3 gives the full variable domain: GAGVSQTPSNKVTEKGKYVELRCDPISGHTALYWYRQSLGQGPEFLIYFQGTGAADDSGLPNDRFFAVRPEGSVSTLKIQRTERGDSAVYLCASSWKGYTGELFFGEGSRLTVL.

This clonotype was seen at least ten times. The CDR3 region is CASSARTSGYTGELFF. DNA of the CDR3: TGTGCCAGCAGTGCACGGACTAGCGGGTACACCGGGGAGCTGTTTTTT. The chain is built from TRBV2 and TRBJ2-2; TRBD2 matches at 11 bases. V was pared by 4 bases and J by 3 bases, with 4 bases of the junction left unmatched. CDR3 length: 16 residues. CDR1 is SNHLY and CDR2 is FYNNEI in the germline V gene.

Comments on this clonotype: A read error is likely, as this CDR3 ends without the conserved phenylalanine or tryptophan. The chain is built from TRBV28 and TRBJ1-1; D is perhaps TRBD1 (5 bases). There are 15 residues in the CDR3. The V gene lost 5 bases and the J gene lost 0 bases, with 13 bases spanning the gap. In germline, CDR1 is MDHEN, CDR2 SYDVKM. CDR3 nucleotides: TGTGCCAGCAGTCGTCGGGGGGATCTGAACACTGAAGCTTTCCTT. It yields the protein CASSRRGDLNTEAFL.

This clonotype was recorded a few times. CDR3 protein: CASSQDRVSDEQYF. Here the CDR3 DNA reads TGTGCCAGCAGCCAAGACAGGGTCTCTGACGAGCAGTACTTC. This chain connects TRBV16 to TRBJ2-7, with TRBD1 matching 7 bases. V trimming: 2 bases; J trimming: 5 bases; junction bases outside the gene matches: 6. There are 14 residues in the CDR3. Germline CDR1 KGHSY, CDR2 FQNENV.